The 8 T cell receptor beta chains presented below share a single source sample, sequenced in a study of low-dose radiotherapy and immunotherapy resistance in tumors. Both TCRalpha and TCRbeta chains were reverse transcribed with V-gene-specific primers. PCR amplification of the TCRs was performed with Phusion for about 20 PCR cycles, and it relied on a constant-region primer together with a V-primer adapter. TCRdb called the reads again in MiXCR, with one record for every CDR3 protein. The table has about 13,000 distinct CDR3 sequences, 75% seen once. Every receptor here comes from a human donor with advanced metastatic prostate, ovarian, gallbladder or colorectal cancer (not recorded which). This table probably holds off-target reads from a library built for another chain.

The chain joins TRBV10-3 to TRBJ2-3; D may be TRBD1 or TRBD2 (5 bases each). Germline CDR1 is ENHRY and CDR2 is SYGVKD. This CDR3 contains 16 residues. V dropped 2 bases and J dropped 2 bases, with 14 bases sitting between them. CDR3 sequence: CAISEGARRDTDTQYF. DNA for the CDR3: TGTGCCATCAGTGAGGGGGCCCGTCGGGACACAGATACGCAGTATTTT.

This clonotype was observed once. The chain carries TRBV4-1 and TRBJ1-2, with D possibly matching TRBD1 (5 bases). The germline V gene encodes CDR1 MGHRA and CDR2 YSYEKL. The CDR3 has 17 amino acids. The ends were cut back, 6 bases at V and 3 bases at J, with 23 bases in the middle. The DNA for the CDR3 is TGCGCCAGCAGATCACCAGGGCCTCGGAGTGGAGACTATGGCTACACCTTC. This translates into CASRSPGPRSGDYGYTF.

This clonotype was found a few times. This chain joins TRBV7-9 and TRBJ2-5, with TRBD1 as a possible D gene (8 bases). CDR1 is SEHNR, CDR2 FQNEAQ, per germline (reference sequence). The CDR3 totals 17 residues. The germline V and J ends were trimmed by 5 bases and 3 bases, with 22 bases remaining between them. Here the CDR3 reads CASSPGQGGTFKETQYF. The DNA for the CDR3 is TGTGCCAGCAGCCCTGGACAGGGAGGGACTTTTAAAGAGACCCAGTACTTC.

The chain couples TRBV7-8 to TRBJ2-5; the match to TRBD2 covers 10 bases. V lost 3 bases to trimming and J lost 4 bases; unmatched junction nucleotides: 5. The CDR3 loop spans 15 amino acids. Germline values: CDR1 SGHVS, CDR2 FQNEAQ. CDR3 sequence: CASSFSGGRGETQYF. CDR3 coding DNA: TGTGCCAGCAGCTTTAGCGGGGGGCGTGGAGAGACCCAGTACTTC.

CDR3 residues: CASSTGPSYEQYF. CDR3 nucleotide sequence: TGTGCCAGCAGTACAGGTCCTTCCTACGAGCAGTACTTC. The gene calls are TRBV28 and TRBJ2-7, with a tentative D call TRBD1 (5 bases). CDR1 is MDHEN and CDR2 is SYDVKM in the germline V gene. V was trimmed by 5 bases and J by 1 base, leaving 9 bases between them. This CDR3 is built from 13 residues. The whole variable domain, remainder taken from reference TRBV28 and TRBJ2-7, is DVKVTQSSRYLVKRTGEKVFLECVQDMDHENMFWYRQDPGLGLRLIYFSYDVKMKEKGDIPEGYSVSREKKERFSLILESASTNQTSMYLCASSTGPSYEQYFGPGTRLTVT.

This clonotype was recorded a few times. V is TRBV10-3 and J is TRBJ2-1; 8 positions agree with TRBD2. V lost 4 bases and J lost 4; bases outside the gene matches: 3. The CDR3 length is 14 residues. The germline CDR1 and CDR2 sequences are ENHRY and SYGVKD. The CDR3 DNA reads as TGTGCCATCAGTGTCGCGGGGGGTTACAATGAGCAGTTCTTC. Encoded protein: CAISVAGGYNEQFF.

The chain employs TRBV25-1 and TRBJ1-6; 8 nucleotides match TRBD1. Trimming at V came to 9 bases and at J to 5 bases, leaving 21 bases not matched to a gene. The CDR3 consists of 19 residues. Germline V gene data show CDR1 as MGHDK and CDR2 as SYGVNS. CDR3 DNA: TGTGCCAGTGTCACCAGCGGGACAGGCAACAATGGTGATAATTCACCCCTCCACTTT. This codes for CASVTSGTGNNGDNSPLHF.

V gene TRBV12-5 combines with J gene TRBJ1-2, with 7 bases that match TRBD1. Germline loops: CDR1 LGHNT, CDR2 FRNRAP. The CDR3 has 15 amino acids. V was pared by 3 bases and J by 5 bases, with 9 bases of the junction left unmatched. The CDR3 here is CASGFGTGTDYGYTF. CDR3 in DNA: TGTGCTAGTGGTTTCGGCACCGGGACAGATTATGGCTACACCTTC.